Reported below is one T cell receptor beta chain. What it binds is unknown. Sample time point: patch test 1, 2 weeks after DPC sensitization. The treatment is: therapeutic diphenylcyclopropenone sensitization with weekly scalp DPC. The sample is drawn from a study of human T cells and chemical hapten exposure. Study-wide background: Variability of per-sample TCR yields stemmed mainly from small differences in pooled library volume.

Unique molecular identifiers were attached to individual cDNA molecules within the library. TCRdb redid the calling of the RACE reads with MiXCR, one entry per CDR3 protein. The sample consists of around 120,000 distinct CDR3 sequences, roughly 13% of them appearing once. CDR3 size: 18 residues. Study outcomes and limitations: Sensitization with DPC brought no change to TCRs above 1 in 1000 in frequency. Since the donors had alopecia, their immune response may not be the same as that of healthy people.

This rearrangement joins TRBV21-1 to TRBJ1-4. TRBV21-1 is marked as a pseudogene. This TCR was sampled from a man aged 18 to 30 with alopecia areata. Some clones in this sample may be carry-over from other donors' samples. The input for sequencing was whole blood, taken in connection with sensitization to the hapten diphenylcyclopropenone (DPC). The CDR3 reads CASSKRPYGVVLGEKLFF. CDR3 bases: TGTGCCAGCAGCAAGAGGCCGTACGGGGTCGTTCTAGGGGAAAAACTGTTTTTT.